This passage covers 8 T cell receptor beta chains from one sample sequenced in a study of blood T cell repertoires in COVID-19. Libraries were prepared by immunoSEQ multiplex PCR; TCRdb keeps only in-frame clonotypes and omits some of them. The sample records fewer than 85,000 clones, about 87% being singletons. What was sequenced was peripheral blood. The receptor source for this set is a human donor in a cohort sampled during active COVID-19.

The rearrangement uses TRBV7-2 and TRBJ2-3, with TRBD2 matching over 10 bases. Losses at the gene ends were 4 bases for V and 3 bases for J; bases not matched to a gene: 13. This CDR3 is built from 18 residues. The germline gives CDR1 SGHTA, CDR2 FQGNSA. CDR3 sequence reads: CASSSTPSGSSGTDTQYF. DNA of the CDR3: TGTGCCAGCAGCTCGACCCCTAGCGGGAGTTCTGGGACAGATACGCAGTATTTT.

J is TRBJ1-1 and V is TRBV30; the match to TRBD1 covers 7 bases. Germline-derived CDR1 and CDR2 are GTSNPN and SVGIG (reference sequence). The CDR3 has 14 amino acids. The trim removed 5 bases at V and 1 base at J, leaving 7 bases unmatched. In nucleotides, the CDR3 is TGTGCCTGGCCTCCGGGGACAGAGAACACTGAAGCTTTCTTT. This translates into CAWPPGTENTEAFF. Looking up the rest from reference TRBV30 and TRBJ1-1 gives the full variable domain: SQTIHQWPATLVQPVGSPLSLECTVEGTSNPNLYWYRQAAGRGLQLLFYSVGIGQISSEVPQNLSASRPQDRQFILSSKKLLLSDSGFYLCAWPPGTENTEAFFGQGTRLTVV.

On this clone: Germline and junction disagree at one end, which may indicate a read error. The CDR3 DNA is TGTGCCGGAAGCTCCGACAGGGGGCATATCGATGGCTACACCTTC. Its protein product is CAGSSDRGHIDGYTF. This chain links TRBV5-3 with TRBJ1-2; 10 nucleotides line up with TRBD1. TRBV5-3 is an ORF; its function is uncertain. The CDR3 totals 15 residues.

The CDR3: CASSQPTSGKETQYF. CDR3 sequence (DNA): TGTGCCAGCAGCCAACCGACTAGCGGGAAGGAGACCCAGTACTTC. V is TRBV3-1 (or the pseudogene TRBV3-2) and J is TRBJ2-5; 11 nucleotides agree with TRBD2. The CDR3 length is 15 residues. Germline V CDR1 and CDR2: LGHDT, YNNKEL (reference sequence). The V and J ends lost 2 bases and 5 bases, in that order; junction bases with no gene match: 4.

Only one count was recorded for this clone. V gene TRBV28 combines with J gene TRBJ2-1; 7 bases fit TRBD2. Germline values: CDR1 MDHEN, CDR2 SYDVKM. The CDR3 totals 14 residues. The V segment lost 1 base and the J segment 11 bases; nucleotides outside the gene matches: 8. The chain's CDR3 is CASSLSRELAKQFF. In DNA, the CDR3 is TGTGCCAGCAGTTTATCTAGGGAACTAGCGAAGCAGTTCTTC.

The chain recombines TRBV16 with TRBJ2-1; 13 positions agree with TRBD2. The J segment lost 7 bases and the V segment lost 4 bases, leaving 4 bases of the junction unmatched. The CDR3 extends over 15 amino acids. Germline V gives CDR1 KGHSY, CDR2 FQNENV. This chain's CDR3 is CASSPGTSGTNEQFF. The CDR3 DNA reads as TGTGCCAGCAGCCCCGGGACTAGCGGGACAAATGAGCAGTTCTTC.

This clone was seen once. The chain combines TRBV7-2 with TRBJ1-1, with 9 bases lining up with TRBD1. Germline lookup yields CDR1 SGHTA and CDR2 FQGNSA. With 1 base clipped from V and 4 bases from J, the junction kept 1 base outside the gene matches. This CDR3 contains 14 residues. CDR3 amino acids: CASSLVTGGTEAFF. The CDR3 DNA reads as TGTGCCAGCAGCTTAGTGACAGGGGGCACTGAAGCTTTCTTT.

A note on this clone: Other DNA sequences from this sample encode an identical CDR3 as well. The chain combines TRBV6-5 with TRBJ2-1; possible D gene TRBD2, 6 bases. The V gene lost 2 bases and the J gene lost 4 bases, with 12 bases spanning the gap. Per the germline V gene, CDR1 is MNHEY and CDR2 is SVGAGI. This CDR3 region has 15 residues. CDR3 nucleotide sequence: TGTGCCAGCAGTTACGGAGGGACCTCTTACAATGAGCAGTTCTTC. It encodes CASSYGGTSYNEQFF.